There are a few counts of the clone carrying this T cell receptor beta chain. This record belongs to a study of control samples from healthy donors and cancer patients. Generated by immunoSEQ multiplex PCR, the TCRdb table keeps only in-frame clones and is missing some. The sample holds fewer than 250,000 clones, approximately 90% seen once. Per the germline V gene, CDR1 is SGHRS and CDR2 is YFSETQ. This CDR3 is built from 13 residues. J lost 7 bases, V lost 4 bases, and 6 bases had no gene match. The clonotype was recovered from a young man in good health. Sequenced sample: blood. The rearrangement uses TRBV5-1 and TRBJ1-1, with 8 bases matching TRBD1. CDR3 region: CASSLDRGYEAFF. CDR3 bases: TGCGCCAGCAGCCTCGACAGGGGATATGAAGCTTTCTTT. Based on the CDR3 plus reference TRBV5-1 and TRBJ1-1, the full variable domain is KAGVTQTPRYLIKTRGQQVTLSCSPISGHRSVSWYQQTPGQGLQFLFEYFSETQRNKGNFPGRFSGRQFSNSRSEMNVSTLELGDSALYLCASSLDRGYEAFFGQGTRLTVV.